Presented here are 27 T cell receptor beta chains from one specimen sequenced in a study of OX40 agonist ivuxolimab in advanced cancers. The method was immunoSEQ multiplex PCR; TCRdb's version includes in-frame clones alone and lacks a portion of them. The table includes 85,000 to 100,000 clones, approximately 85% detected once. The specimen was CD4+ or CD8+ T cells sorted from blood, collected in a trial of the OX40 agonist ivuxolimab. All receptors come from an adult with an advanced solid tumor such as melanoma, head and neck, liver or kidney cancer.

This clone was seen a few times. The chain has TRBV9 and TRBJ2-5, with 9 positions matching TRBD1. The CDR3 covers 15 residues. V dropped 0 bases and J dropped 5; count of bases not matched to a gene: 5. Germline CDR1 is SGDLS and CDR2 is YYNGEE. CDR3 residues: CASSVGDRDPETQYF. The CDR3 coding sequence is TGTGCCAGCAGCGTAGGGGACAGGGATCCCGAGACCCAGTACTTC.

There are a few counts of this clone. This chain connects TRBV5-4 to TRBJ2-5; TRBD2 is a possible D gene (5 bases). Germline V gene lookup returns CDR1 SGHNT and CDR2 YYREEE (reference sequence). This CDR3 is 14 amino acids long. V lost 4 bases and J lost 5, with 15 bases in between. The CDR3 sequence: CASSQDSSSETQYF. The DNA of the CDR3 is TGTGCCAGCAGCCAAGATTCTAGCTCGGAGACCCAGTACTTC.

The chain carries TRBV6-1 and TRBJ2-1, with D hard to call. The CDR3 runs 13 residues. Trimming removed 7 bases at V and 9 bases at J, with 16 bases between. Per the germline V gene, CDR1 is MNHNS and CDR2 is SASEGT. CDR3 sequence: CASTLDTKIEQFF. In DNA form, the CDR3 reads TGTGCCAGCACCCTCGATACCAAAATTGAGCAGTTCTTC.

The chain joins TRBV18 to TRBJ2-1; 8 bases are shared with TRBD1. The length of the CDR3 is 14 residues. Per germline, CDR1 KGHSH and CDR2 LQKENI. V dropped 0 bases and J dropped 8; count of bases not matched to a gene: 3. CDR3 residues: CASSPPAGGDEQFF. In nucleotides, the CDR3 is TGTGCCAGCTCACCACCGGCAGGGGGCGATGAGCAGTTCTTC.

The chain uses TRBV28 and TRBJ2-2; D is possibly TRBD2 (5 bases). There are 13 residues in the CDR3. The V and J ends lost 7 bases and 3 bases respectively, with 9 bases between them. Germline values: CDR1 MDHEN, CDR2 SYDVKM. Here the CDR3 DNA reads TGTGCCAGCACGCTGGAGGACACCGGGGAGCTGTTTTTT. This sequence encodes CASTLEDTGELFF.

This clone was detected once. The chain employs TRBV7-9 and TRBJ2-5, with 8 nucleotides matching TRBD1. Germline V lookup: CDR1 SEHNR, CDR2 FQNEAQ (reference sequence). This CDR3 spans 16 amino acids. V trimming: 4 bases; J trimming: 0 bases; junction bases outside the gene matches: 7. In nucleotides, the CDR3 is TGTGCCAGCAGCTCCCCCGGGACAGGAAACCAAGAGACCCAGTACTTC. Protein: CASSSPGTGNQETQYF. Based on the CDR3 plus reference TRBV7-9 and TRBJ2-5, the full variable domain is DTGVSQNPRHKITKRGQNVTFRCDPISEHNRLYWYRQTLGQGPEFLTYFQNEAQLEKSRLLSDRFSAERPKGSFSTLEIQRTEQGDSAMYLCASSSPGTGNQETQYFGPGTRLLVL.

V is TRBV9 and J is TRBJ2-5, with TRBD2 identical over 7 bases. The V gene's germline CDR1 is SGDLS and CDR2 YYNGEE. CDR3 length equals 13 residues. With 0 bases clipped from V and 4 bases from J, the junction kept 0 bases outside the gene matches. The CDR3 bases are TGTGCCAGCAGCGTAGCGGGGGGAGAGACCCAGTACTTC. This encodes CASSVAGGETQYF.

CDR3 nucleotides: TGTGCCAGCAGTTCCATCCCAGGACAGGCAACTAATGAAAAACTGTTTTTT. Amino acid sequence: CASSSIPGQATNEKLFF. The chain has TRBV28 and TRBJ1-4; 7 bases agree with TRBD1. CDR1 is MDHEN and CDR2 is SYDVKM in the germline V gene. V shed 4 bases and J 0 bases; nucleotides not matched to a gene: 8. There are 17 residues in the CDR3.

J is TRBJ2-2 and V is TRBV5-1; a weak D match, TRBD1 (6 bases). The germline V gene encodes CDR1 SGHRS and CDR2 YFSETQ. Between the trimmed V and J ends, which lost 6 bases and 0 bases, there was a span of 12 bases. The CDR3 contains 15 residues. The CDR3 sequence is CASTRTASNTGELFF. In DNA, the CDR3 is TGCGCCAGCACGAGGACAGCATCGAACACCGGGGAGCTGTTTTTT.

This chain links TRBV14 with TRBJ2-3, with 9 nucleotides matching TRBD1. The V segment lost 4 bases and the J segment 1 base; nucleotides outside the gene matches: 3. Germline CDR1 reads SGHDN; CDR2 reads FVKESK. The CDR3 runs 15 residues. The CDR3 sequence is CASSPWTGGTDTQYF. Written as DNA, the CDR3 is TGTGCCAGCAGCCCATGGACAGGGGGCACAGATACGCAGTATTTT. Using reference TRBV14 and TRBJ2-3 for the parts outside the CDR3, the full variable domain is EAGVTQFPSHSVIEKGQTVTLRCDPISGHDNLYWYRRVMGKEIKFLLHFVKESKQDESGMPNNRFLAERTGGTYSTLKVQPAELEDSGVYFCASSPWTGGTDTQYFGPGTRLTVL.

The chain joins TRBV6-1 to TRBJ1-5; D call uncertain. The CDR3 is 15 amino acids. Germline V gene data show CDR1 as MNHNS and CDR2 as SASEGT. V was clipped by 3 bases and J by 6 bases, with 15 bases between them. This chain's CDR3 is CASSDEGVASQPQHF. The CDR3 DNA sequence: TGTGCCAGCAGTGATGAGGGAGTAGCCAGTCAGCCCCAGCATTTT.

This chain connects TRBV11-3 to TRBJ1-1; tentatively, D is TRBD1 (6 bases). V gave up 4 bases and J gave up 3 bases, with 15 bases separating them. Per the germline V gene, CDR1 is SGHNT and CDR2 is YENEEA. This CDR3 region has 15 residues. The CDR3 DNA is TGTGCCAGCAGCTCACAGGGAATGGTGGACACTGAAGCTTTCTTT. Residues: CASSSQGMVDTEAFF.

This rearrangement joins TRBV7-8 to TRBJ2-7, with 7 bases lining up with TRBD2. Germline V CDR1 and CDR2: SGHVS, FQNEAQ. With 4 bases clipped from V and 8 bases from J, the junction kept 14 bases outside the gene matches. The CDR3 length is 15 residues. CDR3 nucleotide sequence: TGTGCCAGCAGCTCGACGAGGCGGGAGACCCCGCAGCAGTACTTC. Translated: CASSSTRRETPQQYF.

The chain recombines TRBV11-2 with TRBJ1-1; no clear D. This CDR3 spans 12 amino acids. The V gene's germline CDR1 is SGHAT and CDR2 FQNNGV. Trimming removed 2 bases from V and 11 bases from J, with 12 bases in between. The CDR3 loop is CASSLSGNWAFF. The CDR3 nucleotides read TGTGCCAGCAGCTTAAGTGGTAATTGGGCTTTCTTT.

The chain couples TRBV9 to TRBJ2-1, with D possibly matching TRBD2 (5 bases). The CDR3 length is 15 residues. Trimming stripped 4 bases from V and 6 bases from J, with 17 bases between. Germline V CDR1 and CDR2: SGDLS, YYNGEE. CDR3 sequence: CASSFRDHPTNEQFF. In DNA, the CDR3 is TGTGCCAGCAGCTTCCGGGATCACCCGACCAATGAGCAGTTCTTC.

The V gene is TRBV5-1, the J gene TRBJ2-1; D uncertain. Germline assignment: CDR1 SGHRS and CDR2 YFSETQ. This CDR3 contains 15 residues. Trimming left V 1 base short and J 5 bases short, with 13 bases between. DNA of the CDR3: TGCGCCAGCAGCTTGTGGACCCCATCAGACAATGAGCAGTTCTTC. Protein: CASSLWTPSDNEQFF.

The chain joins TRBV6-5 to TRBJ2-7, with 8 bases matching TRBD1. The V gene's germline CDR1 is MNHEY and CDR2 SVGAGI. J gave up 3 bases and V 6 bases, and 7 bases lay outside the gene matches. This CDR3 is built from 14 residues. The DNA for the CDR3 is TGTGCCAGCAGCAGGGACAGGAGGAACTACGAGCAGTACTTC. Amino acid sequence: CASSRDRRNYEQYF.

The genes are TRBV5-1 and TRBJ2-1, with D possibly being TRBD2 (5 bases). V lost 1 base, J lost 0 bases, and 11 bases lay in between. Germline assignment: CDR1 SGHRS and CDR2 YFSETQ. This CDR3 has 16 amino acids. CDR3 in amino acids: CASSLNVAPSYNEQFF. For the CDR3, the DNA is TGCGCCAGCAGCTTGAATGTAGCGCCCTCCTACAATGAGCAGTTCTTC.

The chain has TRBV6-1 and TRBJ2-4; D could derive from TRBD1 or TRBD2 (5 bases each). The CDR3 totals 15 residues. Germline V gene sequence: CDR1 MNHNS, CDR2 SASEGT. The V end lost 8 bases, the J end lost 0 bases, and 14 bases lay between the germline ends. CDR3 residues: CASFGTGTAKNIQYF. The CDR3, as DNA: TGTGCCAGCTTCGGGACCGGGACAGCCAAAAACATTCAGTACTTC.

The genes are TRBV28 and TRBJ2-7; TRBD1 matches at 8 bases. This CDR3 is built from 14 residues. V lost 6 bases, J lost 5 bases, and 9 bases stayed unmatched. CDR1 and CDR2 (germline): MDHEN, SYDVKM. The CDR3, as DNA: TGTGCCAGCAGCCCCGGGACAGGAATCCACGAGCAGTACTTC. It is translated as CASSPGTGIHEQYF.

This chain connects TRBV7-2 to TRBJ2-3, with D unresolved. Germline loops: CDR1 SGHTA, CDR2 FQGNSA. The CDR3 runs 13 residues. The germline V and J ends were trimmed by 1 base and 4 bases, with 6 bases remaining between them. The CDR3 sequence: CASSLGGADTQYF. The DNA for the CDR3 is TGTGCCAGCAGCTTAGGCGGTGCAGATACGCAGTATTTT.

The chain carries TRBV19 and TRBJ2-3; 8 bases align to TRBD2. V shed 3 bases, J shed 5 bases, and the junction held 7 bases outside the gene matches. Germline values: CDR1 LNHDA, CDR2 SQIVND (reference sequence). The CDR3 runs to 15 residues. The CDR3 sequence: CASSIWAGGKDTQYF. CDR3 bases: TGTGCCAGTAGTATCTGGGCGGGAGGTAAAGATACGCAGTATTTT.

This chain joins TRBV11-2 and TRBJ2-5, with no clear D. Germline lookup yields CDR1 SGHAT and CDR2 FQNNGV. The CDR3 length is 13 residues. Trimming removed 5 bases from V and 0 bases from J, with 7 bases in between. The DNA for the CDR3 is TGTGCCAGCAGCCCTCCAAACCAAGAGACCCAGTACTTC. Translated: CASSPPNQETQYF.

This clone appeared once. The chain has TRBV5-4 and TRBJ2-7; perhaps TRBD2 as D (5 bases). Germline V gives CDR1 SGHNT, CDR2 YYREEE (reference sequence). This CDR3 has 13 amino acids. With 2 bases removed from V and 4 bases from J, the gap between germline ends came to 10 bases. The CDR3 nucleotides are TGTGCCAGCAGCTTCAGACGGGGATACGAGCAGTACTTC. Amino acid sequence: CASSFRRGYEQYF.

The V call is TRBV5-6, the J call TRBJ2-1, with 7 bases aligning to TRBD2. Trimming took 1 base from V and 7 from J; bases not matched to a gene: 8. This CDR3 has 15 amino acids. Germline V gives CDR1 SGHDT, CDR2 YYEEEE. This CDR3 reads CASSLQGLAENEQFF. CDR3 in DNA: TGTGCCAGCAGCTTGCAGGGCCTAGCGGAAAATGAGCAGTTCTTC. The variable domain in full, with the rest retrieved from reference TRBV5-6 and TRBJ2-1, is DAGVTQSPTHLIKTRGQQVTLRCSPKSGHDTVSWYQQALGQGPQFIFQYYEEEERQRGNFPDRFSGHQFPNYSSELNVNALLLGDSALYLCASSLQGLAENEQFFGPGTRLTVL.

The chain couples TRBV7-2 to TRBJ2-7; 8 bases match TRBD2. Per germline, CDR1 SGHTA and CDR2 FQGNSA. V trimming: 6 bases; J trimming: 1 base; junction bases outside the gene matches: 5. This CDR3 contains 14 residues. The CDR3 DNA sequence: TGTGCCAGCAGTTTTAGCGGGACGTCCTACGAGCAGTACTTC. The encoded protein is CASSFSGTSYEQYF. Supplemented by reference TRBV7-2 and TRBJ2-7, the full variable domain reads GAGVSQSPSNKVTEKGKDVELRCDPISGHTALYWYRQSLGQGLEFLIYFQGNSAPDKSGLPSDRFSAERTGGSVSTLTIQRTQQEDSAVYLCASSFSGTSYEQYFGPGTRLTVT.

V usage is TRBV5-5 and J usage is TRBJ2-7; 13 nucleotides match TRBD2. V shed 3 bases and J 4 bases; nucleotides not matched to a gene: 4. The CDR3 consists of 15 residues. Germline V gives CDR1 SGHKS, CDR2 YYEKEE (reference sequence). The CDR3 protein is CASSSGLAGMYEQYF. DNA for the CDR3: TGTGCCAGCAGCTCGGGACTAGCGGGAATGTACGAGCAGTACTTC.